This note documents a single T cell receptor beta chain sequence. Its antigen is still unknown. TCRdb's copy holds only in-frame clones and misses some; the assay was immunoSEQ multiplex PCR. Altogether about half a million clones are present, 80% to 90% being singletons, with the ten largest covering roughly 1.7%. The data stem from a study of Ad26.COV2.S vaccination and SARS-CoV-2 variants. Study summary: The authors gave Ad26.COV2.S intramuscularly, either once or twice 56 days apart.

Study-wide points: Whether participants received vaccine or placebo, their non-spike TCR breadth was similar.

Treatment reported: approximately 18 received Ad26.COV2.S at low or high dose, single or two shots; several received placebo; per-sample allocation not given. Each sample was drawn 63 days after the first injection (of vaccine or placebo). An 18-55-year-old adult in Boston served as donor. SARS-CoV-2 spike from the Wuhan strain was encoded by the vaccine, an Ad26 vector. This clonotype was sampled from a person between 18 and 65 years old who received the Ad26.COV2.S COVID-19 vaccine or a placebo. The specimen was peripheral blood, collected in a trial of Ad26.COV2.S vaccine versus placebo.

CDR3 sequence: CASIQFTGVHTEAFF. CDR3 DNA: TGTGCCAGTATTCAATTCACAGGGGTCCACACTGAAGCTTTCTTT. The chain combines TRBV19 with TRBJ1-1; 7 bases fit TRBD1. V trimming: 7 bases; J trimming: 3 bases; junction bases outside the gene matches: 11. This CDR3 region has 15 residues. Per the germline V gene, CDR1 is LNHDA and CDR2 is SQIVND (reference sequence).